This T cell receptor beta chain was captured in a study of technical replicates of blood from several donors. This table comes from immunoSEQ multiplex PCR, and its TCRdb copy is limited to in-frame clones, with some not included. The table records tens of thousands of clones, roughly 92% of them present only once. V lost 7 bases, J lost 1 base, and 13 bases lay in between. The CDR3 loop spans 14 amino acids. The V gene's germline CDR1 is MNHNY and CDR2 SVGAGI (reference sequence). Sequences were obtained from T cells isolated from PBMCs. This rearrangement joins TRBV6-6 to TRBJ1-1, with unresolved D. This clonotype originated in a human donor in good health. In DNA form, the CDR3 reads TGTGCCAGCATCATCGGGAGATCGAACACTGAAGCTTTCTTT. Translating it yields CASIIGRSNTEAFF.